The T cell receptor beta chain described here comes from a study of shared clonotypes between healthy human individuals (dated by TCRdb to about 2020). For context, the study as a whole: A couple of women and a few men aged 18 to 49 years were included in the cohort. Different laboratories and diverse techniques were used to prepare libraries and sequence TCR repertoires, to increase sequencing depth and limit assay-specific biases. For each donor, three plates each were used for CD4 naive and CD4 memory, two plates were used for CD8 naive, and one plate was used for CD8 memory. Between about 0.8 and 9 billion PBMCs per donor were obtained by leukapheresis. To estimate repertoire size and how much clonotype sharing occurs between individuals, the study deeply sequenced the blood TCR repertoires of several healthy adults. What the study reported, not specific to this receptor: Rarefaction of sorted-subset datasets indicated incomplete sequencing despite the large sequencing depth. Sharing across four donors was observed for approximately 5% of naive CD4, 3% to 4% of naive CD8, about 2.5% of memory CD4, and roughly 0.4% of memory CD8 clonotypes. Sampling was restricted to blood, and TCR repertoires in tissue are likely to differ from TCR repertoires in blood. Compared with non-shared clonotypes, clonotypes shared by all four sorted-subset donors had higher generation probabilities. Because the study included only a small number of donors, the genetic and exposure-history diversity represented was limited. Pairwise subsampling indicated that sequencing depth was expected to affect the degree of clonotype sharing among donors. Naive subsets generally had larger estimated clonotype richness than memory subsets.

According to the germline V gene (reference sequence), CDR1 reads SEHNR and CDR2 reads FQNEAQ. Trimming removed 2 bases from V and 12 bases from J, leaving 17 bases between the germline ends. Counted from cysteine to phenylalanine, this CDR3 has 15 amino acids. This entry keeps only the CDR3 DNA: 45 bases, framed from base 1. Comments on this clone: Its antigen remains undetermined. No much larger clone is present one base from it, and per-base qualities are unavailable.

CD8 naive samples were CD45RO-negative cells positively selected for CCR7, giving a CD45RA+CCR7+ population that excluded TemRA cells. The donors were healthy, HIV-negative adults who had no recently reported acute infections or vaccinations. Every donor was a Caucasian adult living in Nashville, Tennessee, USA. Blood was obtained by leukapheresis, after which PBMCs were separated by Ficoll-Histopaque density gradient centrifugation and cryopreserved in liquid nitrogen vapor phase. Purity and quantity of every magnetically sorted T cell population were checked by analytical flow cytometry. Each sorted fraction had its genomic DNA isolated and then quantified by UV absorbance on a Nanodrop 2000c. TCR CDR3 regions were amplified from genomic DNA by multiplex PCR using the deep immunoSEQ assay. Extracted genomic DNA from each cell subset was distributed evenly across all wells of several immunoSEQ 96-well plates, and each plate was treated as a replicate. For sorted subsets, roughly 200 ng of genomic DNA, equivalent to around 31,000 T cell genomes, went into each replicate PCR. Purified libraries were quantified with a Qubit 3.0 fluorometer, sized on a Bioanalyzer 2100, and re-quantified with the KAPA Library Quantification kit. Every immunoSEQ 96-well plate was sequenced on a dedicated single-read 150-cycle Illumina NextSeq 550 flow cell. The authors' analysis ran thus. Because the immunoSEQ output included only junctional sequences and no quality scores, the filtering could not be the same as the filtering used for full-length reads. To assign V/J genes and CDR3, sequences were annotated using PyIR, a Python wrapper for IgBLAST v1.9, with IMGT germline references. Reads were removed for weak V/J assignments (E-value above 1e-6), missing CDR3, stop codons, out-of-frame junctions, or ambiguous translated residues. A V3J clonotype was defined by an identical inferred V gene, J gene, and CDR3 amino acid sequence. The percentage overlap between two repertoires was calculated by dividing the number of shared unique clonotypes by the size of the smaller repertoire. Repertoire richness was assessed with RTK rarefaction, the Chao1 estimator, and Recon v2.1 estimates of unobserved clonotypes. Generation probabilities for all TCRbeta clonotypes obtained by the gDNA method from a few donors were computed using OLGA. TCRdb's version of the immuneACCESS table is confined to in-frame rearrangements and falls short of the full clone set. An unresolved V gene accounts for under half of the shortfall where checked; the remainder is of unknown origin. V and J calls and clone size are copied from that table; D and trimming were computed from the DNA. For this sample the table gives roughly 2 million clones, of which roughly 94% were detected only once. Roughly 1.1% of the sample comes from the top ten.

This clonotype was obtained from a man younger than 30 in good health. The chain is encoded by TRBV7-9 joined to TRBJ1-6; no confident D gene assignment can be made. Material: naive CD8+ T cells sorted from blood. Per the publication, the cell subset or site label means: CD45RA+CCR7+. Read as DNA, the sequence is TGTGCCAGCAGCTTAATGAGAGGTGATTTTGGACCCCTCCACTTT. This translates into CASSLMRGDFGPLHF.